A single sample is the source of the 14 T cell receptor beta chains below, sequenced in a study of PD-1 blockade in classical Hodgkin lymphoma. Assay used: immunoSEQ multiplex PCR; TCRdb lists only in-frame clones, some missing. Here the sample spans tens of thousands of clones, 80% to 90% being singletons. All trial patients relapsed after autologous stem cell transplantation. The sample in question was peripheral blood mononuclear cells (PBMCs), obtained before the second cycle of nivolumab. All receptors come from a human donor with classical Hodgkin lymphoma.

The V and J genes are TRBV5-4 and TRBJ1-1; D is possibly TRBD1 (5 bases). Trimming cost V 5 bases and J 4 bases, with 18 bases left between them. In germline, CDR1 is SGHNT, CDR2 YYREEE (reference sequence). The length of the CDR3 is 15 residues. CDR3 nucleotide sequence: TGTGCCAGCAGGGTCGTAGGGGATGGTGGCACTGAAGCTTTCTTT. Its translation is CASRVVGDGGTEAFF.

This clone showed up just a few times. The chain links TRBV29-1 to TRBJ1-2, with 8 bases that match TRBD1. Unmatched junction bases numbered 5, after V lost 6 bases and J lost 5 bases. Per the germline V gene, CDR1 is SQVTM and CDR2 is ANQGSEA. The CDR3 loop spans 12 amino acids. The DNA of the CDR3 is TGCAGCGTGGGCTGGGACAGGTATGGCTACACCTTC. Its protein product is CSVGWDRYGYTF.

The chain uses TRBV4-1 and TRBJ2-4; D may be TRBD2 (5 bases). Trimming pared 0 bases from V and 6 bases from J, leaving 6 bases between. The CDR3 spans 13 residues. Per germline, CDR1 MGHRA and CDR2 YSYEKL. The CDR3 DNA reads TGCGCCAGCAGCCAAGATCGGGGAAACATTCAGTACTTC. It translates to CASSQDRGNIQYF.

This clone was observed a single time. CDR3 protein: CASSPPTGAFGNTIYF. CDR3 DNA: TGTGCCAGCAGTCCCCCCACAGGGGCCTTTGGAAACACCATATATTTT. The rearrangement joins TRBV28 to TRBJ1-3; 7 nucleotides line up with TRBD1. V shed 5 bases, J shed 3 bases, and the junction held 10 bases outside the gene matches. Germline V CDR1 and CDR2: MDHEN, SYDVKM. The length of the CDR3 is 16 residues. The full variable domain, in which reference TRBV28 and TRBJ1-3 provide the parts outside the CDR3, is DVKVTQSSRYLVKRTGEKVFLECVQDMDHENMFWYRQDPGLGLRLIYFSYDVKMKEKGDIPEGYSVSREKKERFSLILESASTNQTSMYLCASSPPTGAFGNTIYFGEGSWLTVV.

The rearrangement uses TRBV9 and TRBJ2-2; TRBD2 matches at 8 bases. The CDR3 has 16 amino acids. Germline V gene sequence: CDR1 SGDLS, CDR2 YYNGEE. With V trimmed by 0 bases and J by 1 base, 2 bases remained unmatched. The chain's CDR3 is CASSVGAGVNTGELFF. CDR3 sequence (DNA): TGTGCCAGCAGCGTAGGAGCGGGAGTGAACACCGGGGAGCTGTTTTTT.

The chain links TRBV25-1 to TRBJ2-7; 8 bases fit TRBD1. CDR3 length equals 14 residues. V trimming: 9 bases; J trimming: 1 base; junction bases outside the gene matches: 8. Germline V gene data show CDR1 as MGHDK and CDR2 as SYGVNS. The CDR3 protein is CASLRTGRSYEQYF. The CDR3 region has the DNA TGTGCCAGTCTCCGGACAGGGAGGTCCTACGAGCAGTACTTC.

This clone qualifies as medium-sized. V and J are TRBV28 and TRBJ1-3; 8 bases are shared with TRBD1. The CDR3 totals 17 residues. Germline V gene sequence: CDR1 MDHEN, CDR2 SYDVKM. J gave up 0 bases and V 11 bases, and 15 bases lay outside the gene matches. The CDR3 region has the DNA TGTGCCCCCCGGGACAGGCGACGTCCTATCTCTGGAAACACCATATATTTT. This encodes CAPRDRRRPISGNTIYF.

This sequence joins TRBV7-2 and TRBJ1-1; D gene unclear. Per germline, CDR1 SGHTA and CDR2 FQGNSA. CDR3 length: 13 residues. Between the trimmed V and J ends, which lost 1 base and 10 bases, there was a span of 13 bases. The CDR3 reads CASSLGTSVGAFF. CDR3 bases: TGTGCCAGCAGCTTAGGGACTTCCGTGGGAGCTTTCTTT.

The V and J genes are TRBV29-1 and TRBJ2-7; 8 bases are shared with TRBD1. The germline V gene encodes CDR1 SQVTM and CDR2 ANQGSEA. The ends lost 4 bases at V and 1 base at J; junction bases unmatched: 6. This CDR3 has 14 residues. DNA for the CDR3: TGCAGCGTTGTTGCAGGGGGCCCTTCCTACGAGCAGTACTTC. This codes for CSVVAGGPSYEQYF.

In nucleotides, the CDR3 is TGCAGCGTTGAAACACACCTCTCCTACAATGAGCAGTTCTTC. This sequence encodes CSVETHLSYNEQFF. The chain employs TRBV29-1 and TRBJ2-1, with unresolved D. The CDR3 is 14 amino acids. From germline, CDR1 is SQVTM and CDR2 ANQGSEA. V lost 2 bases and J 0 bases, leaving 8 bases between the germline ends.

The rearrangement uses TRBV5-1 and TRBJ2-5; D not certain. V was shortened by 0 bases and J by 5 bases, with 11 bases between the two germline ends. Looked up from germline, CDR1 is SGHRS and CDR2 is YFSETQ. This CDR3 region has 14 residues. CDR3 coding DNA: TGCGCCAGCAGCTTGGCGGAGAGTTGGGAGACCCAGTACTTC. It translates to CASSLAESWETQYF.

The genes are TRBV5-6 and TRBJ2-2; tentatively, D is TRBD2 (6 bases). Trimming took 4 bases from V and 7 from J, leaving 8 bases between them. Germline assignment: CDR1 SGHDT and CDR2 YYEEEE. This CDR3 contains 12 residues. The chain's CDR3 is CASSGGSGELFF. The CDR3 DNA reads TGTGCCAGCAGCGGAGGGAGCGGGGAGCTGTTTTTT.

The chain joins TRBV5-1 to TRBJ1-1, with D maybe TRBD1 (6 bases). The ends were cut back, 6 bases at V and 0 bases at J, with 15 bases in the middle. In germline, CDR1 is SGHRS, CDR2 YFSETQ. This CDR3 is built from 15 residues. CDR3 DNA: TGCGCCAGCAAACAGGGTGGAGGTGTGAACACTGAAGCTTTCTTT. Encoded protein: CASKQGGGVNTEAFF.

This clone has only one observation. The CDR3 DNA reads as TGTGCCTGGAAGAGGGGGCCTAATGGAAACACCATATATTTT. It yields the protein CAWKRGPNGNTIYF. The chain combines TRBV30 with TRBJ1-3; TRBD1 aligns across 7 bases. V lost 4 bases, J lost 3 bases, and 6 bases stayed unmatched. CDR1 is GTSNPN and CDR2 is SVGIG in the germline V gene (reference sequence). This CDR3 has 14 amino acids.